This note documents a single T cell receptor beta chain sequence. Its antigen remains unknown. CDR3 size: 11 residues. The V end lost 5 bases, the J end lost 4 bases, and 6 bases lay between the germline ends. The germline V gene encodes CDR1 MNHEY and CDR2 SMNVEV (reference sequence). Autoimmune disease history or systemic immunosuppression led to patients being barred. Baseline, cycle 4 day 1, and cycle 7 day 1 were the blood sampling points. This record comes from a study of OX40 agonist ivuxolimab in advanced cancers. In the study overall: Every 2 weeks, patients received ivuxolimab intravenously, dosed at 0.01 to 10 mg/kg. General observations from the study: Near-lowest levels of clonal expansion characterized partial responders at 0.1-3.0 mg/kg.

Sequencing used immunoSEQ multiplex PCR; TCRdb keeps in-frame clones, though not all of them. The profile covers 45,000 to 55,000 clones, with around 94% appearing a single time and roughly 12% taken by the ten largest. The sample here was CD4+ or CD8+ T cells sorted from blood, taken in a trial of the OX40 agonist ivuxolimab. The sequence derives from an adult with an advanced solid tumor such as melanoma, head and neck, liver or kidney cancer. The chain couples TRBV27 to TRBJ2-7; D uncertain. The CDR3 nucleotides read TGTGCCAGCAGTCGAGGTTACGAGCAGTACTTC. Protein product: CASSRGYEQYF.